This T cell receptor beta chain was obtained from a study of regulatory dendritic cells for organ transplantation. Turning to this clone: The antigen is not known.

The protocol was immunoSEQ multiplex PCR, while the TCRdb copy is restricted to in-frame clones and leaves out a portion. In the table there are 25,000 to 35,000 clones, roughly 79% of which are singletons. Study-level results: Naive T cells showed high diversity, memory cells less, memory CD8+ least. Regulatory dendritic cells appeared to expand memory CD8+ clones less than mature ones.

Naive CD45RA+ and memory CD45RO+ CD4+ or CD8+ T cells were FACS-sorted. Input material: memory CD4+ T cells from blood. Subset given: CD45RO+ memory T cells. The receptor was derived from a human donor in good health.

CDR3 sequence (DNA): TGTGCCAGCAGCCGGACTAGCGGGGACTCCTACGAGCAGTACTTC. Its translation is CASSRTSGDSYEQYF. This rearrangement joins TRBV7-2 to TRBJ2-7, with 12 bases aligning to TRBD2. The CDR3 consists of 15 residues. The junction had 2 bases not matched to a gene; V was cut back by 5 bases and J by 0 bases. Germline CDR1 SGHTA, CDR2 FQGNSA.